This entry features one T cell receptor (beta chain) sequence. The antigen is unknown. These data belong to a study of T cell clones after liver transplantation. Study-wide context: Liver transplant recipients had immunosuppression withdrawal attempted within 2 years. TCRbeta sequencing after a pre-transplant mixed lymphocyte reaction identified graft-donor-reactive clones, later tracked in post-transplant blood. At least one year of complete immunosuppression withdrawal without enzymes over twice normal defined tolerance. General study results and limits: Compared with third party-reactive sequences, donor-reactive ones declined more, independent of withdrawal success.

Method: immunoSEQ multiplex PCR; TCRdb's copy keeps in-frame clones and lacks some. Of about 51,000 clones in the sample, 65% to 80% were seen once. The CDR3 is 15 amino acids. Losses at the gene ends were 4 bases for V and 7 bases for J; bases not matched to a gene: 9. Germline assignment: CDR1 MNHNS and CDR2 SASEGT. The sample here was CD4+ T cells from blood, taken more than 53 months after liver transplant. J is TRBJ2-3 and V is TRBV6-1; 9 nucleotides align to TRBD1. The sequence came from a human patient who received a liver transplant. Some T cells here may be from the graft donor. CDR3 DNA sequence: TGTGCCAGCAGTGCCGGGACAGGGATTCTTAATACGCAGTATTTT. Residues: CASSAGTGILNTQYF.